In this sample, the clone carrying this T cell receptor (beta chain) turned up a few times. The antigen is not known. This record belongs to a study of T cell repertoires in cytomegalovirus infection. The wider study: Alongside well-studied HLA-B-restricted CMV epitopes, recently identified HLA-C-restricted CMV epitopes were also used. From public TCR beta signatures came an indication of both CMV infection and matching HLA type.

The germline CDR1 and CDR2 sequences are PRHDT and FYEKMQ (reference sequence). This CDR3 spans 16 amino acids. The germline V and J ends were trimmed by 2 bases and 0 bases, with 13 bases remaining between them. From the reads, TCRdb called clonotypes with MiXCR, one entry per CDR3 protein. The sample shows approximately 730,000 distinct CDR3 sequences, about 28% of them seen only once. The clonotype comes from a human donor in good health (CMV status not recorded). Some clones in this sample may be carry-over from other donors' samples. The input for sequencing was cultured CD8+ T cells from PBMCs, taken from culture after CMV antigen stimulation. This chain links TRBV13 with TRBJ1-1, with unresolved D. The CDR3 DNA follows: TGTGCCAGCAGCTTATGGTCGCCAGACATGAACACTGAAGCTTTCTTT. This sequence encodes CASSLWSPDMNTEAFF.